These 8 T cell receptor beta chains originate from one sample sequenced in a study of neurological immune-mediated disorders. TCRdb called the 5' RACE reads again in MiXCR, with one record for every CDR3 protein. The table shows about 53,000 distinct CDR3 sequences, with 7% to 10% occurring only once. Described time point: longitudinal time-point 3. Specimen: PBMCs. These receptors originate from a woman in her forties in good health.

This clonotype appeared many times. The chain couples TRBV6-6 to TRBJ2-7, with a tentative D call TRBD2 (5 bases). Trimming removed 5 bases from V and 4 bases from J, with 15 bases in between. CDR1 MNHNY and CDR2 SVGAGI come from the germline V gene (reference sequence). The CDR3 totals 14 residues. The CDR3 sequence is CASSPSGGRYEQYF. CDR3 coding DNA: TGTGCCAGCAGTCCCAGCGGAGGAAGATACGAGCAGTACTTC.

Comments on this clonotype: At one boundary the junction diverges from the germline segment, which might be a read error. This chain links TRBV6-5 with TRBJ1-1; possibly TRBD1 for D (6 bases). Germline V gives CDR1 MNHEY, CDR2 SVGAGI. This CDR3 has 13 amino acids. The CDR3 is CASSLRDNTEDFF. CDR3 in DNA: TGTGCCAGTAGCCTCCGGGACAACACTGAAGATTTCTTT.

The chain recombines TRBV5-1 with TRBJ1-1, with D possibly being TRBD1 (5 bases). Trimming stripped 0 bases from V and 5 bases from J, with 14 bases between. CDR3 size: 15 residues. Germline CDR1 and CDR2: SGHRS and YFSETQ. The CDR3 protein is CASSLGYGAGTEAFF. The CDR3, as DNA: TGCGCCAGCAGCTTGGGTTACGGGGCAGGGACTGAAGCTTTCTTT.

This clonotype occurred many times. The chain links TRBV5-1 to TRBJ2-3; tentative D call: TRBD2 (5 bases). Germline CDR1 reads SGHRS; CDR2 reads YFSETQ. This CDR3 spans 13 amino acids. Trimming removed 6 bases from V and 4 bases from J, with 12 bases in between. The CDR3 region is CASKVNGADTQYF. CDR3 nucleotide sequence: TGCGCCAGCAAAGTCAACGGGGCAGATACGCAGTATTTT.

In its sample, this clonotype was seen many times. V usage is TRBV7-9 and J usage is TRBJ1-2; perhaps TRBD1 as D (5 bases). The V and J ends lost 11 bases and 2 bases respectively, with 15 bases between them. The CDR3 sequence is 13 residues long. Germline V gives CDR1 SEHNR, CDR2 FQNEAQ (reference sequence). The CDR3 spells CAQGGGSNYGYTF. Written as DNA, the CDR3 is TGTGCCCAAGGCGGGGGTTCCAACTATGGCTACACCTTC.

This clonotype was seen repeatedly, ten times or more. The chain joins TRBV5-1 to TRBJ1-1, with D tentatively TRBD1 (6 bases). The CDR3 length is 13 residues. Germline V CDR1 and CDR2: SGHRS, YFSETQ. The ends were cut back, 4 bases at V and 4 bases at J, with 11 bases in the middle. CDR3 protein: CASSPLQGTEAFF. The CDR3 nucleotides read TGCGCCAGCAGCCCCTTACAGGGCACTGAAGCTTTCTTT.

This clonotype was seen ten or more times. The CDR3 sequence: CASSLTGMNTEAFF. The CDR3 nucleotides read TGTGCCAGCAGCTTAACAGGGATGAACACTGAAGCTTTCTTT. The V gene is TRBV7-2, the J gene TRBJ1-1; D is possibly TRBD1 (6 bases). Trimming stripped 2 bases from V and 0 bases from J, with 7 bases between. Germline assignment: CDR1 SGHTA and CDR2 FQGNSA. The CDR3 has 14 amino acids.

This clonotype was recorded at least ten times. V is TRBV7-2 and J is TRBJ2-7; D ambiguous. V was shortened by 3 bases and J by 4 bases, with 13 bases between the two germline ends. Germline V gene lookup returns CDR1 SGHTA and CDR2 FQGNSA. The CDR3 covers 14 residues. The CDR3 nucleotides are TGTGCCAGCAGCTTGAGTGTTGGGTTGTACGAGCAGTACTTC. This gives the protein CASSLSVGLYEQYF. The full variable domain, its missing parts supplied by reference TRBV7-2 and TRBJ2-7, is GAGVSQSPSNKVTEKGKDVELRCDPISGHTALYWYRQSLGQGLEFLIYFQGNSAPDKSGLPSDRFSAERTGGSVSTLTIQRTQQEDSAVYLCASSLSVGLYEQYFGPGTRLTVT.